Listed below are T cell receptor beta chains from one sample, sequenced in a study of T cell repertoires in aging, cancer and after chemotherapy. TCRdb re-called the multiplex PCR reads with MiXCR, one entry per CDR3 protein. Of around 12,000 distinct CDR3 sequences listed, 35% to 40% are singletons. Sequenced: blood. The source is a human donor in good health. The donor label of this sample is uncertain. Both conserved end residues are part of each CDR3. A D gene is named only where the DNA matches it firmly. Rows give clone size only sometimes, using once, few, many, or a class for an expanded clone.

clone size	J gene	V gene	D gene	CDR3 protein	CDR3 DNA
.	TRBJ2-5	TRBV5-6	.	CASSPEYQETQYF	TGTGCCAGCAGCCCTGAGTACCAAGAGACCCAGTACTTC
medium-sized	TRBJ2-7	TRBV29-1	TRBD1	CSDRTGAGYEQYF	TGCAGCGACCGGACAGGGGCGGGCTACGAGCAGTACTTC
few	TRBJ2-3	TRBV6-5	.	CAIGAGPTDTQYF	TGTGCAATCGGCGCAGGTCCCACAGATACGCAGTATTTT
.	TRBJ1-1	TRBV19	.	CASSPHEGLVTEAFF	TGTGCCAGTAGTCCCCATGAGGGGCTGGTCACTGAAGCTTTCTTT
.	TRBJ2-3	TRBV6-5	TRBD2	CASSTLLAGVPTQYF	TGTGCCAGCAGTACTCTTTTAGCGGGAGTTCCTACGCAGTATTTT
.	TRBJ1-1	TRBV11-3	.	CASSLEGRTEAFF	TGTGCCAGCAGCTTGGAGGGGCGTACTGAAGCTTTCTTT
.	TRBJ2-7	TRBV19	.	CASRAGTLAYEQYF	TGTGCCAGTAGGGCCGGGACGCTAGCCTACGAGCAGTACTTC
few	TRBJ2-7	TRBV27	.	CASWFSNEQYF	TGTGCCAGCTGGTTCTCGAACGAGCAGTACTTC
few	TRBJ1-1	TRBV6-5	.	CASSYPGGTEAFF	TGTGCCAGCAGTTACCCTGGGGGAACTGAAGCTTTCTTT
.	TRBJ2-1	TRBV19	.	CASTRSDGGLNNEQFF	TGTGCCAGTACAAGGTCGGACGGCGGATTGAACAATGAGCAGTTCTTC
few	TRBJ1-3	TRBV19	TRBD1	CASTATGGSSGNTIYF	TGTGCCAGTACCGCGACAGGGGGATCCTCTGGAAACACCATATATTTT
.	TRBJ2-7	TRBV6-1	TRBD2	CASSDVAGVRYEQYF	TGTGCCAGCAGTGATGTAGCGGGAGTCAGGTACGAGCAGTACTTC
medium-sized	TRBJ2-3	TRBV15	.	CATSNDRADTQYF	TGTGCCACCAGCAATGACCGGGCAGATACGCAGTATTTT
few	TRBJ2-5	TRBV6-6	TRBD1	CASSDRTGVVETQYF	TGTGCCAGCAGTGACCGGACAGGGGTTGTTGAGACCCAGTACTTC
.	TRBJ1-2	TRBV12-3/TRBV12-4	.	CAIASGLPNYRGYTF	TGTGCCATAGCGTCGGGACTTCCGAATTATCGAGGCTACACCTTC
.	TRBJ2-1	TRBV15	.	CATSRDLAGFGSYNEQFF	TGTGCCACCAGCAGAGATCTGGCCGGGTTTGGCTCCTACAATGAGCAGTTCTTC
few	TRBJ2-1	TRBV5-6	.	CASSLGWAGEQFF	TGTGCCAGCAGCTTGGGGTGGGCTGGTGAGCAGTTCTTC
.	TRBJ2-7	TRBV6-1	TRBD1	CASTSTRGPYEQYF	TGTGCCAGCACCTCTACCAGGGGGCCATACGAGCAGTACTTC
few	TRBJ2-7	TRBV27	.	CASSLSNGPYYEQYF	TGTGCCAGCAGTTTGTCTAACGGACCGTATTACGAGCAGTACTTC
.	TRBJ2-5	TRBV10-3	.	CAIGGAETQYF	TGTGCCATCGGTGGGGCGGAGACCCAGTACTTC
.	TRBJ1-2	TRBV20-1	.	CSAGGSNGYTF	TGCAGTGCTGGCGGCAGCAATGGCTACACCTTC
few	TRBJ2-7	TRBV30	.	CAWSVFPEQYF	TGTGCCTGGAGTGTCTTCCCCGAGCAGTACTTC
few	TRBJ2-1	TRBV12-3/TRBV12-4	TRBD2	CASSLLAGRGNEQFF	TGTGCCAGCAGTTTGCTAGCGGGGCGCGGCAATGAGCAGTTCTTC
.	TRBJ1-1	TRBV11-3	.	CASSPQMNTEAFF	TGTGCCAGCAGCCCCCAAATGAACACTGAAGCTTTCTTT